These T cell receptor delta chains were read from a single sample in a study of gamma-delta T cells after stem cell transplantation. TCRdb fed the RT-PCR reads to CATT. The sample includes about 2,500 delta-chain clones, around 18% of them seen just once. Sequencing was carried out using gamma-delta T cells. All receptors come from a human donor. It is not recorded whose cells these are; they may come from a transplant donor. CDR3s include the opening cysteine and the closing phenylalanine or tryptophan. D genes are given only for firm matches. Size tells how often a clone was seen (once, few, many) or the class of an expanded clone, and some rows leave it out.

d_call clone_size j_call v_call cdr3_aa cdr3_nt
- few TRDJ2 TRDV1 CALGEPFPFGGRTAQLFF TGTGCTCTTGGGGAACCCTTCCCATTTGGGGGCCGCACAGCACAACTCTTCTTT
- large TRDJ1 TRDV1 CALGDQGGYRTKLIF TGTGCTCTTGGGGACCAAGGGGGGTACCGCACCAAACTCATCTTT
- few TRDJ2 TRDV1 CALGEEGRFLSRLGEALTAQLFF TGTGCTCTTGGGGAAGAAGGTCGCTTCCTATCACGACTGGGAGAGGCTTTGACAGCACAACTCTTCTTT
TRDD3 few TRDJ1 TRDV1 CALGEGLLGDPYTDKLIF TGTGCTCTTGGGGAAGGCCTACTGGGGGACCCGTACACCGATAAACTCATCTTT
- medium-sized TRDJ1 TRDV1 CALGKRLTSPLHPYTDKLIF TGTGCTCTTGGGAAACGGCTGACATCTCCTCTCCACCCGTACACCGATAAACTCATCTTT
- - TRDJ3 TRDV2 CACDTLLRQSLYTRQMFF TGTGCCTGTGACACCCTCCTCCGCCAATCCTTGTACACCCGACAGATGTTTTTC
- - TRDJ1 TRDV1 CALEKVGAPRDKLIF TGTGCTCTTGAGAAAGTGGGGGCCCCGAGGGATAAACTCATCTTT
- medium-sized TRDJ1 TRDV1 CALGELRCGGTSNGLIF TGTGCTCTTGGGGAACTGAGATGTGGGGGGACTTCGAATGGACTCATCTTT
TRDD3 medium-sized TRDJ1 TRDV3 CAFPVSSVPTGDSSYTDKLIF TGTGCCTTCCCCGTTTCCTCGGTACCAACTGGGGACTCCTCGTACACCGATAAACTCATCTTT
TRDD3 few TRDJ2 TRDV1 CALGEGRGVHSTGGSPSLTAQLFF TGTGCTCTTGGGGAAGGGAGAGGGGTCCACAGTACTGGGGGATCTCCATCTTTGACAGCACAACTCTTCTTT
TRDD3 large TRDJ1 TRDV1 CALGELHVPRDGGYSDKLIF TGTGCTCTTGGGGAACTACACGTCCCCCGTGATGGGGGATACTCCGATAAACTCATCTTT
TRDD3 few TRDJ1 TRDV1 CALGEPPGGGYVELIF TGTGCTCTTGGGGAACCCCCGGGGGGGGGATACGTAGAACTCATCTTT
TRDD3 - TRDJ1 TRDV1 CALGEPSPGGCRPGTDKLIF TGTGCTCTTGGGGAACCCTCGCCTGGGGGATGCCGCCCTGGGACCGATAAACTCATCTTT